Listed below are T cell receptor beta chains from one sample, sequenced in a study of CD8 T cells in Susac syndrome. MiXCR, applied by TCRdb to the immunoSEQ multiplex PCR reads, yields one record per CDR3 protein. The repertoire holds under 70,000 distinct CDR3 sequences, with around nine tenths as singletons. The material sequenced was CD8+ T cells from PBMCs. These receptors were obtained from a human donor in good health. CDR3s include the opening cysteine and the closing phenylalanine or tryptophan. A D gene is named only where the DNA matches it firmly. Not all rows give a size; the values are once, few, many and, for expanded clones, a class.

>-|TRBJ1-1|14|TRBD1|TRBV19
TGTGCCAGTAGCCCGAGAGGGGGCATAACTGAAGCTTTCTTT
CASSPRGGITEAFF
>-|TRBJ1-6|17|TRBD1|TRBV2
TGTGCCAGCACCTGGGACAGGGAAGGTGGACATAATTCACCCCTCCACTTT
CASTWDREGGHNSPLHF
>-|TRBJ1-2|15|-|TRBV19
TGTGCCAGTAGTATAGATCGAGAAGGACTCTATGGCTACACCTTC
CASSIDREGLYGYTF
>-|TRBJ2-1|14|-|TRBV4-2
TGTGCCAGCAGCCGCGACTTTGTCCAGGGGCAGCAGTTCTTC
CASSRDFVQGQQFF
>-|TRBJ2-7|15|-|TRBV3-1
TGTGCCAGCAGCCAAGAAGCAGGGGAAGCCTACGAGCAGTACTTC
CASSQEAGEAYEQYF
>-|TRBJ2-1|14|TRBD1|TRBV7-9
TGTGCCAGCAGCCGGACAGGGGAGGGCTATGAGCAGTTCTTC
CASSRTGEGYEQFF
>-|TRBJ1-5|13|-|TRBV5-5
TGTGCCAGCAGCTCCCGGTGGAATCAGCCCCAGCATTTT
CASSSRWNQPQHF
>-|TRBJ2-3|12|-|TRBV7-3
TGTGCCAGCAGTTTAAGGGCAGATACGCAGTATTTT
CASSLRADTQYF
>-|TRBJ1-5|18|-|TRBV20-1
TGCAGTGCTAGAGCCGGAGGGAGGGGCCGTTATAGCAATCAGCCCCAGCATTTT
CSARAGGRGRYSNQPQHF
>-|TRBJ2-1|15|TRBD2|TRBV2
TGTGCCAGCAGTGAAGGCGGGGGGTACAACCATGAGCAGTTCTTC
CASSEGGGYNHEQFF
>-|TRBJ2-5|20|TRBD2|TRBV12-3/TRBV12-4
TGTGCCAGCAGCCCCCGACCTTCAACGACTAGCGGCGGTACGGTCGGGACCCAGTACTTC
CASSPRPSTTSGGTVGTQYF
>-|TRBJ1-1|14|-|TRBV4-1
TGCGCCAGCAGCCAAGTTAGAACGAACACTGAAGCTTTCTTT
CASSQVRTNTEAFF
>-|TRBJ2-7|15|-|TRBV7-9
TGTGCCAGCAGCTCCCCCGGGACTGTCTCCTACGAGCAGTACTTC
CASSSPGTVSYEQYF
>once|TRBJ2-4|18|-|TRBV7-9
TGTGCCAGCAGCCCGCCGACAGGCTATAGACTAGCCAAAAACATTCAGTACTTC
CASSPPTGYRLAKNIQYF
>few|TRBJ2-7|15|-|TRBV20-1
TGCAGTGCTAGAGATCGAGGGCGTACCGGCTACGAGCAGTACTTC
CSARDRGRTGYEQYF
>-|TRBJ2-7|14|TRBD1|TRBV11-1
TGTGCCAGCAGCCCAGCGACAGGGTCCTACGAGCAGTACTTC
CASSPATGSYEQYF
>-|TRBJ2-5|13|-|TRBV7-2
TGTGCCAGCAGCTTAGAGGGATGGGAGACCCAGTACTTC
CASSLEGWETQYF
>-|TRBJ1-2|15|-|TRBV10-2
TGCGCCAGCAGTGAGCCACTATCAGGGGACTATGGCTACACCTTC
CASSEPLSGDYGYTF
>-|TRBJ2-7|13|-|TRBV6-1
TGTGCCAGCAGGAGGGACGGCTCCTACGAGCAGTACTTC
CASRRDGSYEQYF
>-|TRBJ2-3|16|-|TRBV6-1
TGTGCCAGCAGATGGGCGATTGGGGGAAGCACAGATACGCAGTATTTT
CASRWAIGGSTDTQYF
>-|TRBJ2-5|20|TRBD2|TRBV20-1
TGCAGTGCTGAGACTATCCGGAGCGGGGGCTTGTTCGAACCAAGAGAGGCCCAGTACTTC
CSAETIRSGGLFEPREAQYF
>-|TRBJ2-1|14|-|TRBV6-5
TGTGCCAGCAGTCCCGAGGGGGGCTTCAATGAGCAGTTCTTC
CASSPEGGFNEQFF
>-|TRBJ2-3|15|TRBD2|TRBV9
TGTGCCAGCAGCTATAGCGGGCGGACCACAGATACGCAGTATTTT
CASSYSGRTTDTQYF
>-|TRBJ1-2|13|-|TRBV6-2/TRBV6-3
TGTGCCAGCACCGACCCCCCTAACTATGGCTACACCTTC
CASTDPPNYGYTF
>-|TRBJ1-5|14|-|TRBV6-6
TGTGCCAGCAGTTACCCCGGGGATCCTCAGCCCCAGCATTTT
CASSYPGDPQPQHF
>few|TRBJ1-4|14|-|TRBV6-6
TGTGCCAGCAGTTACTGGGAAGAGGATGAAAAACTGTTTTTT
CASSYWEEDEKLFF
>-|TRBJ1-4|17|-|TRBV7-9
TGTGCCAGCAGCCCGACCAATCTCGGATATTACAATGAAAAACTGTTTTTT
CASSPTNLGYYNEKLFF
>-|TRBJ2-2|17|TRBD2|TRBV12-3/TRBV12-4
TGTGCCAGCAGCCCAGCGGGACGGGGCCACGGCACCGGGGAGCTGTTTTTT
CASSPAGRGHGTGELFF
>once|TRBJ2-2|16|TRBD1|TRBV19
TGTGCCAGTACCTTCGGGACAGGGGAATCATCCGGGGAGCTGTTTTTT
CASTFGTGESSGELFF
>-|TRBJ2-7|13|-|TRBV9
TGTGCCAGCAGCGGGGGCACCGGCTACGAGCAGTACTTC
CASSGGTGYEQYF
>-|TRBJ2-3|16|TRBD2|TRBV7-6
TGTGCCAGCAGCCTACTAGCGGGGCTGAGCACAGATACGCAGTATTTT
CASSLLAGLSTDTQYF
>-|TRBJ2-1|17|TRBD2|TRBV4-1
TGCGCCAGCAGCTCGATAGCGGGGCCCTCTTCCTACAATGAGCAGTTCTTC
CASSSIAGPSSYNEQFF
>-|TRBJ2-7|15|TRBD1|TRBV24-1
TGTGCCACCAGTGACTCGGACAGGGGGACCTACGAGCAGTACTTC
CATSDSDRGTYEQYF
>-|TRBJ2-1|14|TRBD1|TRBV9
TGTGCCAGCAGCTTGACAGGGGCTAACAATGAGCAGTTCTTC
CASSLTGANNEQFF
>-|TRBJ1-2|17|TRBD1|TRBV7-2
TGTGCCAGCAGCTTAGCTGCACAGGGGGGGGAGAGCTATGGCTACACCTTC
CASSLAAQGGESYGYTF
>-|TRBJ1-2|16|-|TRBV4-1
TGCGCCAGCAGCCAAGCGGTTTGGCAGGCGGGCTGGGGCTACACCTTC
CASSQAVWQAGWGYTF
>-|TRBJ1-1|15|-|TRBV6-1
TGTGCCAGCAGCCCTTGGGAGGGGCGGAACACTGAAGCTTTCTTT
CASSPWEGRNTEAFF
>few|TRBJ2-5|15|-|TRBV6-5
TGTGCCAGCAGTTACTCTGTTCAGGAGAAAGAGACCCAGTACTTC
CASSYSVQEKETQYF
>-|TRBJ2-5|13|-|TRBV9
TGTGCCAGCACCCCGGACCGGGGGGAGACCCAGTACTTC
CASTPDRGETQYF
>-|TRBJ2-7|15|TRBD1|TRBV19
TGTGCCAGTAGTCTCGGGACAGGGCCCGCCTACGAGCAGTACTTC
CASSLGTGPAYEQYF
>few|TRBJ1-2|17|-|TRBV5-1
TGCGCCAGCAGCTTGGGGGGGGCGGAAGAATGGAACTATGGCTACACCTTC
CASSLGGAEEWNYGYTF
>once|TRBJ2-3|13|TRBD2|TRBV7-9
TGTGCCAGCCGTCGGGGGGACACAGATACGCAGTATTTT
CASRRGDTDTQYF